The 5 T cell receptor beta chains presented below share a single source sample, sequenced in a study of T cell changes during pregnancy in multiple sclerosis. Using immunoSEQ multiplex PCR, the repertoire was profiled, and TCRdb retains in-frame clones only, with some absent. The sample includes tens of thousands of clones, about 90% of them seen just once. Here the sequenced sample was CD4+ T cells from peripheral blood mononuclear cells, taken before pregnancy. Receptors were obtained from a female donor with multiple sclerosis, enrolled in a pregnancy study.

V and J are TRBV7-6 and TRBJ2-1, with 8 bases matching TRBD2. The CDR3 is 15 amino acids. V lost 5 bases, J lost 8 bases, and 11 bases stayed unmatched. The germline V gene encodes CDR1 SGHVS and CDR2 FNYEAQ. Written as DNA, the CDR3 is TGTGCCAGCAGCCCAACGGGGGGGATAGGATATGAGCAGTTCTTC. It specifies CASSPTGGIGYEQFF.

The chain employs TRBV5-1 and TRBJ2-5, with TRBD2 identical over 12 bases. V lost 0 bases and J lost 3; bases outside the gene matches: 0. Germline CDR1 and CDR2: SGHRS and YFSETQ. The CDR3 sequence is 15 residues long. The CDR3 bases are TGCGCCAGCAGCTTGGGGACTAGCGGGGAAGAGACCCAGTACTTC. It yields the protein CASSLGTSGEETQYF.

The chain employs TRBV6-5 and TRBJ2-7; TRBD1 aligns across 10 bases. Germline assignment: CDR1 MNHEY and CDR2 SVGAGI. The CDR3 sequence is 13 residues long. The ends lost 7 bases at V and 6 bases at J; junction bases unmatched: 6. The CDR3 DNA reads TGTGCCAGCAACCCGGGACAGGGGCGCGAGCAGTACTTC. Encoded protein: CASNPGQGREQYF.

V is TRBV11-2 and J is TRBJ1-6, with D possibly TRBD1 on 5 matching bases. Per germline, CDR1 SGHAT and CDR2 FQNNGV. The CDR3 length is 11 residues. V lost 5 bases, J lost 16 bases, and 12 bases lay in between. CDR3 nucleotide sequence: TGTGCCAGCAGCCCCGACAGAGTTCTCCACTTT. It specifies CASSPDRVLHF.

The CDR3 DNA sequence: TGTGCCAGCAGCCCTGCCCCAACAGGGGCGGCTTTCTTT. It specifies CASSPAPTGAAFF. The chain is built from TRBV11-1 and TRBJ1-1; TRBD1 matches at 7 bases. V shed 5 bases, J shed 11 bases, and the junction held 11 bases outside the gene matches. Germline CDR1 is SGHAT and CDR2 is FQDESV (reference sequence). The CDR3 consists of 13 residues.